These 14 T cell receptor beta chains originate from one sample sequenced in a study of tumor-infiltrating lymphocytes in primary liver carcinoma. The authors made TCR beta cDNA from approximately 500 ng total RNA with a constant-region primer. Libraries of TCR beta came from three nested multiplex PCR rounds with slightly modified ARM-PCR. TRBV1-TRBV30 forward primers paired with a C-beta reverse primer were used in the first two PCR rounds, which ran approximately 11 cycles each. One entry per CDR3 protein, called by TCRdb with MiXCR from the multiplex PCR reads. The sample includes 20,000 to 25,000 distinct CDR3 sequences, about 79% of them seen just once. Total RNA and DNA came together from around 20-30 mg of bulk tissue without cell sorting. Sequencing was carried out using liver tumor tissue from sampling region 1. Documented subset: tumor region T1, superior pole. These receptor sequences come from a woman aged 30 to 39 with primary liver carcinoma and hepatitis B virus infection.

On this clonotype itself: The junction departs from germline at one end; a sequencing error may be responsible. The chain recombines TRBV29-1 with TRBJ2-1; 7 bases are shared with TRBD2. Germline CDR1 and CDR2: SQVTM and ANQGSEA. CDR3 size: 12 residues. In DNA, the CDR3 is TGTAGCGTCCTAAGGGACTACAATGGGCAATTCTTC. It specifies CSVLRDYNGQFF.

As for this clonotype: This may stem from a read error, because a much larger clone lies one nucleotide away. This chain connects TRBV11-2 to TRBJ2-1, with 7 bases that match TRBD2. The germline V gene encodes CDR1 SGHAT and CDR2 FQNNGV. The CDR3 is 16 amino acids. Trimming removed 10 bases from V and 9 bases from J; junction bases left unmatched: 21. The DNA of the CDR3 is TGTGCCAACAGTTTGGATATCGGACTAGTCATGGGTGAGCAGTTCTTC. Residues: CANSLDIGLVMGEQFF.

To note about this clonotype: This likely comes from a read error, as the CDR3 has no conserved phenylalanine or tryptophan at its end. The chain recombines TRBV14 with TRBJ1-1; the D gene is possibly TRBD1 (6 bases). With 9 bases removed from V and 11 bases from J, the gap between germline ends came to 22 bases. The CDR3 is 13 residues long. Germline values: CDR1 SGHDN, CDR2 FVKESK. The DNA for the CDR3 is TGTGCCAGTAGCACCGGGACATTATCAGGGGCTTTCATT. It is translated as CASSTGTLSGAFI.

In this sample, this clonotype turned up a few times. An end of the junction differs from the germline gene, which may be a read error. The rearrangement joins TRBV5-6 to TRBJ2-2; no firm D call. The CDR3 is 15 amino acids. The germline CDR1 and CDR2 sequences are SGHDT and YYEEEE. In DNA, the CDR3 is TGTGCCAGCAGCTTGGCACCCAGAGTCACCGGTGAGCTGGTCTTT. Translation: CASSLAPRVTGELVF.

About this clonotype: One end of the junction is discordant with germline, which a read error may explain. V usage is TRBV2 and J usage is TRBJ2-3; TRBD2 is a possible D gene (5 bases). The CDR3 is made up of 15 amino acids. The germline V gene encodes CDR1 SNHLY and CDR2 FYNNEI. CDR3 bases: TGTGCCAGCAGTTCCGTGACGGCTAGCACAGATACACAGTATTTT. It translates to CASSSVTASTDTQYF. The complete variable domain, with remaining parts taken from reference TRBV2 and TRBJ2-3, reads EPEVTQTPSHQVTQMGQEVILRCVPISNHLYFYWYRQILGQKVEFLVSFYNNEISEKSEIFDDQFSVERPDGSNFTLKIRSTKLEDSAMYFCASSSVTASTDTQYFGPGTRLTVL.

With respect to this clonotype: One junction end does not reproduce the germline sequence, and a read error may be involved. The J gene is TRBJ2-7, the V gene TRBV6-5; a weak D match, TRBD1 (6 bases). The CDR3 loop spans 15 amino acids. Germline CDR1 is MNHEY and CDR2 is SVGAGI. The CDR3 sequence is CDSSYKDSNSYEKYF. CDR3 in DNA: TGTGACAGCAGTTACAAGGACAGCAACTCCTACGAGAAGTACTTC.

The sample holds one count of this clonotype. V is TRBV10-3 and J is TRBJ1-6; a possible D gene is TRBD1 (5 bases). CDR1 ENHRY and CDR2 SYGVKD come from the germline V gene. The CDR3 runs to 13 residues. V was clipped by 11 bases and J by 8 bases, with 16 bases between them. CDR3 DNA: TGTGCCGTTCAAGAGGGGCTAGATTCACCCCTCCACTTT. It encodes CAVQEGLDSPLHF.

This sequence joins TRBV10-2 and TRBJ2-1; the match to TRBD2 covers 12 bases. Germline loops: CDR1 WSHSY, CDR2 SAAADI. The CDR3 has 14 residues. The CDR3 DNA reads as TGCACCATCTCGGGACTAGCGGGCGACAATGAGCAGTTCTTC. Translating it yields CTISGLAGDNEQFF.

A note on this clonotype: The conserved closing phenylalanine or tryptophan is absent in this CDR3, likely reflecting a read error. The CDR3 here is CASNQDAGSSYNEQFS. The CDR3 DNA reads as TGCGCCAGCAACCAAGATGCGGGAAGCTCTTACAATGAGCAGTTCTCC. V gene TRBV4-3 combines with J gene TRBJ2-1; a possible D gene is TRBD2 (6 bases). The germline V gene has CDR1 LGHNA and CDR2 YSLEER. The CDR3 contains 16 residues.

In regard to this clonotype: A read error may produce the germline difference seen at one junction end. The CDR3 DNA reads TGTGCCAGCAGCGCTCTGGACAAGGGGCGCAAGAGGTGGAGTAACACTGAGACTTGCTTT. Its translation: CASSALDKGRKRWSNTETCF. The rearrangement uses TRBV11-2 and TRBJ1-1, with TRBD1 as a possible D gene (5 bases). The CDR3 covers 20 residues. The germline gives CDR1 SGHAT, CDR2 FQNNGV. Drawing the rest from reference TRBV11-2 and TRBJ1-1, the complete variable domain is EAGVAQSPRYKIIEKRQSVAFWCNPISGHATLYWYQQILGQGPKLLIQFQNNGVVDDSQLPKDRFSAERLKGVDSTLKIQPAKLEDSAVYLCASSALDKGRKRWSNTETCFGQGTRLTVV.

This clonotype was seen only a few times. At one boundary the junction diverges from the germline segment, which might be a read error. The chain is built from TRBV11-3 and TRBJ2-1, with D possibly being TRBD1 (6 bases). The germline V gene encodes CDR1 SGHNT and CDR2 YENEEA. This CDR3 is built from 16 residues. Here the CDR3 DNA reads TGTGCCAGCAGTTCGACGGGACACGGCTGCTTGGATGAGCTGTTCTTC. Translating it yields CASSSTGHGCLDELFF.

The V and J genes are TRBV6-1 and TRBJ2-1, with 7 bases aligning to TRBD2. CDR3 length: 15 amino acids. The V gene end was trimmed by 6 bases and the J gene end by 7 bases; junction bases not matched to a gene: 12. Germline CDR1 MNHNS, CDR2 SASEGT. In nucleotides, the CDR3 is TGTGCCAGCAGGCAGGGACTAACGGGAGAGAATGAGCAGTTCTTC. As protein: CASRQGLTGENEQFF.

Turning to this clonotype: A junction end diverges from the germline sequence, so it may reflect a read error. The chain combines TRBV13 with TRBJ1-1; D possibly corresponds to TRBD1 (5 bases). Per germline, CDR1 PRHDT and CDR2 FYEKMQ (reference sequence). The CDR3 contains 17 residues. The chain's CDR3 is CASNLGGFGNGGTEAFF. The CDR3 nucleotides are TGTGCCAGCAACTTAGGAGGGTTTGGTAATGGGGGTACTGAAGCTTTCTTT.

With regard to this clonotype: A read error may produce the germline difference seen at one junction end. The V and J genes are TRBV6-5 and TRBJ2-5; TRBD2 is a possible D gene (6 bases). The CDR3 consists of 13 residues. Germline V CDR1 and CDR2: MNHEY, SVGAGI. CDR3 amino acids: CVSGTDSGLTQYF. The CDR3 bases are TGTGTCAGCGGCACCGACAGCGGGCTGACCCAGTACTTC.